This T cell receptor (beta chain) emerged from a study of PD-1 blockade in classical Hodgkin lymphoma. The CDR3 sequence is 13 residues long. Trimming shortened V by 1 base and J by 9 bases, and 14 bases separated the two germline ends. Germline V gene data show CDR1 as SGHDT and CDR2 as YYEEEE. Data came from immunoSEQ multiplex PCR; TCRdb stores just in-frame clones and leaves some out. The table has about 98,000 clones, 81% seen once. Relapses following autologous stem cell transplantation were seen in all patients, with brentuximab vedotin exposure varying. This rearrangement joins TRBV5-6 to TRBJ2-7; D gene ambiguous. This clonotype was obtained from a human donor with classical Hodgkin lymphoma. The specimen comprised peripheral blood mononuclear cells (PBMCs), sampled before the second cycle of nivolumab. DNA for the CDR3: TGTGCCAGCAGCTTGAACAGCCCCTCGTGGCAGTACTTC. Translation gives CASSLNSPSWQYF.